The clone carrying this T cell receptor (beta chain) was seen a few times. What it recognizes is unknown. The record originates from a study of T cell repertoires in cytomegalovirus infection. Findings and caveats of the study: The cumulative frequency of public TCR beta families identified carriers of CMV plus the relevant HLA. Dominating the ex vivo response were TCR beta clonotypes that were CMV-specific and HLA-C-restricted.

V gave up 3 bases and J gave up 4 bases, with 12 bases separating them. Germline assignment: CDR1 MNHNS and CDR2 SASEGT. The CDR3 is 14 residues long. TCRdb independently ran MiXCR on the reads; one entry per CDR3 protein. The sample holds roughly 80,000 distinct CDR3 sequences, roughly 37% seen once. Sequenced material: CD8+ T cells from cultured PBMCs, taken from culture after CMV antigen stimulation. The J gene is TRBJ1-1, the V gene TRBV6-1, with a tentative D call TRBD1 (6 bases). This receptor was identified in a human donor in good health (CMV status not recorded). Some clones in this sample may be carry-over from other donors' samples. The DNA for the CDR3 is TGTGCCAGCAGTGAGTGGGGGGCAGGCACTGAAGCTTTCTTT. It yields the protein CASSEWGAGTEAFF.